The clone carrying this T cell receptor (beta chain) was detected ten times or more. Its specificity is unknown. As for time point: newly diagnosed GD, antithyroid drugs for less than 3 months. The authors made the TCR library using RNA they extracted from PBMCs. In building TCR beta libraries, iRepertoire HTBI primers were used together with Arm-PCR of CDR3 regions. A single record per CDR3 protein comes from TCRdb applying MiXCR to the multiplex PCR reads. Found here are 550,000 to 650,000 distinct CDR3 sequences, about 16% of them singletons; the top ten hold 12%. This sample is drawn from a study of regulatory T cells in long-lasting Graves disease. On the study more broadly: Less than 3 months of antithyroid drugs had been taken by newly diagnosed Graves' patients.

Study-wide results and caveats: The work looked only at peripheral blood and did not look at thyroid tissue.

Per the germline V gene, CDR1 is SGHKS and CDR2 is YYEKEE (reference sequence). V gave up 4 bases and J gave up 1 base, with 11 bases separating them. This CDR3 comprises 14 residues. These data are also associated with another study on T cells in Graves' hyperthyroidism and ophthalmopathy. That work states: Patients between 18 and 65 years old had hyperthyroidism, newly diagnosed and lasting under 2 months. Ophthalmopathy stood apart from stable hyperthyroidism in a 13 V-J model.

The chain joins TRBV5-5 to TRBJ1-2; D remains unclear. The receptor was isolated from a man aged 18 to 29 with Graves disease. Sample: peripheral blood mononuclear cells (PBMCs), taken at new diagnosis, from a patient treated with antithyroid drugs. CDR3 nucleotide sequence: TGTGCCAGCAGCCCGGACGGATTTAACTATGGCTACACCTTC. This gives the protein CASSPDGFNYGYTF.